This TCR beta chain was recorded in a study of cytomegalovirus exposure and HLA in healthy donors. Study background: Earlier findings included more than 95 million unique TCR beta sequences obtained from about 179 million T cells. Approximately 81% of around 390 genotyped donors fell in the Caucasian-associated ancestry cluster.

Unmatched junction bases numbered 6, after V lost 2 bases and J lost 1 base. The germline gives CDR1 SGHKS, CDR2 YYEKEE (reference sequence). This CDR3 has 15 residues. 13 Jbeta primers and 60 Vbeta primers were used for the PCR. Clones were sequenced by immunoSEQ multiplex PCR, and TCRdb holds only the in-frame ones, with some missing. The table shows 85,000 to 120,000 clones, with roughly 75% occurring only once. All donors participated as healthy donors of bone marrow. The chain has TRBV5-5 and TRBJ2-7; TRBD2 agrees at 7 bases. This receptor was taken from a man between 40 and 49 years old in good health and CMV-seronegative. Sequencing input: PBMCs. The CDR3 reads CASSFDGGSSYEQYF. The DNA for the CDR3 is TGTGCCAGCAGCTTCGACGGGGGGTCTTCCTACGAGCAGTACTTC.